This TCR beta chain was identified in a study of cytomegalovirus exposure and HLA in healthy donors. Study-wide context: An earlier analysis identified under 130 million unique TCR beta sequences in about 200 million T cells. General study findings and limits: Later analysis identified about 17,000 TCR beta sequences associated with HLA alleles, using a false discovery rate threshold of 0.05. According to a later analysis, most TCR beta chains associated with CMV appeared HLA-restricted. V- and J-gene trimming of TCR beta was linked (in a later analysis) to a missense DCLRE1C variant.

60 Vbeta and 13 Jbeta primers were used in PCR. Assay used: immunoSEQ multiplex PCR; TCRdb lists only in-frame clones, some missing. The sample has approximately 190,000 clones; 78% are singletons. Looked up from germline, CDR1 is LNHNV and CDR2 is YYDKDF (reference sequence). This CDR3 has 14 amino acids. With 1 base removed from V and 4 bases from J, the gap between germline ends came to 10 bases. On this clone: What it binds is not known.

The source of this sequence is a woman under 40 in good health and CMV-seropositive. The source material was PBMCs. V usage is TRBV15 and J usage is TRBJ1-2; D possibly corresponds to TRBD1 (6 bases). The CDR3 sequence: CATSRGQAPYGYTF. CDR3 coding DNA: TGTGCCACCAGCAGAGGACAGGCTCCCTATGGCTACACCTTC. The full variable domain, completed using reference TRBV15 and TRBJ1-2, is DAMVIQNPRYQVTQFGKPVTLSCSQTLNHNVMYWYQQKSSQAPKLLFHYYDKDFNNEADTPDNFQSRRPNTSFCFLDIRSPGLGDTAMYLCATSRGQAPYGYTFGSGTRLTVV.